These 9 T cell receptor beta chains were all obtained from the same sample, sequenced in a study of T cells after somatic rescue of genetic block. TCRdb keeps only in-frame clones here, not all; method: immunoSEQ multiplex PCR. The sample lists roughly 65,000 clones, roughly 90% seen once, with about 2.7% in the top ten. Sequencing used peripheral blood mononuclear cells (PBMCs). The receptors come from a man aged 35-49 years.

V usage is TRBV2 and J usage is TRBJ1-5; D ambiguous. V gave up 6 bases and J gave up 4 bases, with 10 bases separating them. There are 13 residues in the CDR3. The germline gives CDR1 SNHLY, CDR2 FYNNEI. CDR3 residues: CASSATANQPQHF. CDR3 sequence (DNA): TGTGCCAGCAGCGCCACGGCGAATCAGCCCCAGCATTTT.

The chain joins TRBV6-1 to TRBJ2-3, with a weak D call TRBD1 (7 bases). The CDR3 is 18 residues long. Germline V gene lookup returns CDR1 MNHNS and CDR2 SASEGT. V was shortened by 4 bases and J by 5 bases, with 25 bases between the two germline ends. CDR3 residues: CASSVAGGSGGQGDTQYF. In DNA form, the CDR3 reads TGTGCCAGCAGTGTGGCAGGGGGTTCCGGAGGGCAGGGAGATACGCAGTATTTT.

This clone was counted between two and nine times. In DNA form, the CDR3 reads TGTGCCAGCAGCCCCGGAGGTCGGAAGACCCTGGCGGGATTCTATGGCTACACCTTC. Translation gives CASSPGGRKTLAGFYGYTF. The rearrangement uses TRBV7-9 and TRBJ1-2; no clear D gene. The V gene lost 5 bases and the J gene lost 4 bases, with 29 bases spanning the gap. This CDR3 spans 19 amino acids. Germline loops: CDR1 SEHNR, CDR2 FQNEAQ (reference sequence). The full variable domain, its missing parts supplied by reference TRBV7-9 and TRBJ1-2, is DTGVSQNPRHKITKRGQNVTFRCDPISEHNRLYWYRQTLGQGPEFLTYFQNEAQLEKSRLLSDRFSAERPKGSFSTLEIQRTEQGDSAMYLCASSPGGRKTLAGFYGYTFGSGTRLTVV.

This chain uses TRBV4-1 with TRBJ2-7; TRBD2 agrees at 13 bases. CDR3 length: 19 residues. The V gene end was trimmed by 1 base and the J gene end by 3 bases; junction bases not matched to a gene: 12. CDR1 is MGHRA, CDR2 YSYEKL, per germline. The CDR3 region is CASSQVSGLAGLLIYEQYF. The DNA for the CDR3 is TGCGCCAGCAGCCAAGTCTCGGGACTAGCGGGGCTGCTAATCTACGAGCAGTACTTC.

This clone turned up a few times. CDR3 sequence (DNA): TGTGCCAGCTCACGGGGACAGCCGAACACTGAAGCTTTCTTT. This gives the protein CASSRGQPNTEAFF. The chain recombines TRBV18 with TRBJ1-1; 7 nucleotides line up with TRBD1. Losses at the gene ends were 4 bases for V and 1 base for J; bases not matched to a gene: 3. The CDR3 consists of 14 residues. In germline, CDR1 is KGHSH, CDR2 LQKENI.

This CDR3 is CASSVGAGGDEQFF. CDR3 nucleotide sequence: TGTGCCAGCAGCGTAGGGGCAGGTGGGGATGAGCAGTTCTTC. The chain is built from TRBV9 and TRBJ2-1, with D unresolved. The V gene's germline CDR1 is SGDLS and CDR2 YYNGEE. The V end lost 0 bases, the J end lost 8 bases, and 12 bases lay between the germline ends. This CDR3 region has 14 residues.

This clone was seen more than once but under ten times. At one of its ends the junction is not consistent with the germline gene, which may arise from a read error. The chain couples TRBV20-1 to TRBJ1-1; D uncertain. The CDR3 sequence is 11 residues long. CDR1 is DFQATT and CDR2 is SNEGSKA in the germline V gene (reference sequence). In nucleotides, the CDR3 is TGCAGTGCTCGAGAGGGCACTGAAGCTTTCTTT. As protein: CSAREGTEAFF.

The chain combines TRBV19 with TRBJ2-2, with 7 bases aligning to TRBD2. Per the germline V gene, CDR1 is LNHDA and CDR2 is SQIVND (reference sequence). J gave up 4 bases and V 5 bases, and 7 bases lay outside the gene matches. The CDR3 has 15 amino acids. In DNA, the CDR3 is TGTGCCAGTAGTCTCTCTCCGGGAGGCACCGGGGAGCTGTTTTTT. Protein product: CASSLSPGGTGELFF.

V is TRBV10-2 and J is TRBJ2-7, with D possibly TRBD2 on 7 matching bases. This CDR3 has 14 residues. CDR1 and CDR2 from the germline V gene are WSHSY and SAAADI. The V end lost 4 bases, the J end lost 6 bases, and 16 bases lay between the germline ends. The CDR3 nucleotides are TGCGCCAGCAGTGGGGTCTCGGGGGGCGGCGAGCAGTACTTC. Translating it yields CASSGVSGGGEQYF.